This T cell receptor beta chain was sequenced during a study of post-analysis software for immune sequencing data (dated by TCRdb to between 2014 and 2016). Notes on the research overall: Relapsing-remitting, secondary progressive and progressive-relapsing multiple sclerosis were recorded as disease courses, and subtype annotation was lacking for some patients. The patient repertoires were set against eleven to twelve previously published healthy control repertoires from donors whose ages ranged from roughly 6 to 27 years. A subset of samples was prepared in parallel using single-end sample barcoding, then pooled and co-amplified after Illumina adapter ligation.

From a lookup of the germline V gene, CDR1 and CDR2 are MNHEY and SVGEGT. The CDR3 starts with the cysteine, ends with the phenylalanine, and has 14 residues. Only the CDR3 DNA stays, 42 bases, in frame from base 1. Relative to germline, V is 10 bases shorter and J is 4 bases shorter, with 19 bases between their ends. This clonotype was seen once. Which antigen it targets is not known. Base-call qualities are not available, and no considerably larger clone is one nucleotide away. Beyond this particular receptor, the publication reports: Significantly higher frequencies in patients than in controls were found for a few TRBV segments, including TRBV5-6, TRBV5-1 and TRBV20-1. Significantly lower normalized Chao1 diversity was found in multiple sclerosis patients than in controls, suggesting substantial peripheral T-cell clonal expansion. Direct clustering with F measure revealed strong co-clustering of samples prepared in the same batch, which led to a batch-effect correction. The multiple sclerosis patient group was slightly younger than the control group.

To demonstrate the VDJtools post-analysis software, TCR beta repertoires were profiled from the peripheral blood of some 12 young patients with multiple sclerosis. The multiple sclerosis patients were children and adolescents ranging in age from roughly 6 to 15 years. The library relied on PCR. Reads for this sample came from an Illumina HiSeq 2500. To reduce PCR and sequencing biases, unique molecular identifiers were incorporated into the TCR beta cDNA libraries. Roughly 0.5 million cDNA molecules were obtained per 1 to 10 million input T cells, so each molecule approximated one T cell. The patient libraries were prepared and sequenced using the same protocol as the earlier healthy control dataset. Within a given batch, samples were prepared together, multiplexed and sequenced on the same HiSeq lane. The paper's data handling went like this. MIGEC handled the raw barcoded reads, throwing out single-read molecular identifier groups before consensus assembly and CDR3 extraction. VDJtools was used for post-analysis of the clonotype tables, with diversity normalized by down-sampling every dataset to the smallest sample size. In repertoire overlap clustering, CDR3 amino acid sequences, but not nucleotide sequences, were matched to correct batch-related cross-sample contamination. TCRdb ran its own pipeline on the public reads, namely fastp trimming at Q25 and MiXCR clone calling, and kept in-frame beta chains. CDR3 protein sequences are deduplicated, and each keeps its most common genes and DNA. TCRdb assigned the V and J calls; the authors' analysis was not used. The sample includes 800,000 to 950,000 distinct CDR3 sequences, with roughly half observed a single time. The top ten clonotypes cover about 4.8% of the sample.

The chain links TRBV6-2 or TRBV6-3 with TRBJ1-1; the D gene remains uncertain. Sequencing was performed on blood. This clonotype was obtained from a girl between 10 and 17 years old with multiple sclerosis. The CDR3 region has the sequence CAIAKAGAATEAFF. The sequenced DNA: TGTGCCATCGCCAAGGCGGGAGCAGCCACTGAAGCTTTCTTT.